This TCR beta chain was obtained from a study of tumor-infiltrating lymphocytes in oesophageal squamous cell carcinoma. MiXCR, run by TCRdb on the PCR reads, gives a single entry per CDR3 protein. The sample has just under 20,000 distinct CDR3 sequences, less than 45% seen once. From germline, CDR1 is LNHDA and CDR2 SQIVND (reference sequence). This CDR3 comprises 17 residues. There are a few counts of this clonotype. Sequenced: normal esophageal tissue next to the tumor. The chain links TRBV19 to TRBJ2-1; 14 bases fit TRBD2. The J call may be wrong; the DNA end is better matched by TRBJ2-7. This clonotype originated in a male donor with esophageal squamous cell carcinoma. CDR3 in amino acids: CASSSSGTSGRFSEQYF. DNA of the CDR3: TGTGCCAGTAGTTCTTCGGGGACTAGCGGGAGATTTTCCGAGCAGTACTTC.